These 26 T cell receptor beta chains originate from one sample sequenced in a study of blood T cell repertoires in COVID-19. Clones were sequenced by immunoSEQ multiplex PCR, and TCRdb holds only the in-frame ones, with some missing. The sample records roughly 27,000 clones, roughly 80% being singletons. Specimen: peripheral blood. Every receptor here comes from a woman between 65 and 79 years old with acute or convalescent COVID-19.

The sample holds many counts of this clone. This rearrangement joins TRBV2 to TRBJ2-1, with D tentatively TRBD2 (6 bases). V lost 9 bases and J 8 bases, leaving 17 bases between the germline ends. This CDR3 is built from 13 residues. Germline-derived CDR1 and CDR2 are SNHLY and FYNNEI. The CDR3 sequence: CASGAGGTDEQFF. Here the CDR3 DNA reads TGTGCCAGTGGGGCCGGAGGGACCGATGAGCAGTTCTTC.

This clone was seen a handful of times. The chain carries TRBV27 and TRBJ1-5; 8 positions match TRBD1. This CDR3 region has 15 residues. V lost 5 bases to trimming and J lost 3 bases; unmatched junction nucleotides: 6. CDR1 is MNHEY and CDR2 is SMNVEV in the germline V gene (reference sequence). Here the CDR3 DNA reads TGTGCCAGCAGTCCTCGGACAGGGCCCAATCAGCCCCAGCATTTT. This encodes CASSPRTGPNQPQHF.

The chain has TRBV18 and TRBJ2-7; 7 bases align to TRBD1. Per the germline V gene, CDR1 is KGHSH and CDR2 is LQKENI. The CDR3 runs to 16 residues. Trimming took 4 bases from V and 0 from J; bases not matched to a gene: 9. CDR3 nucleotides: TGTGCCAGCTCACTTCCACCGGGACAGAGCTCCTACGAGCAGTACTTC. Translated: CASSLPPGQSSYEQYF.

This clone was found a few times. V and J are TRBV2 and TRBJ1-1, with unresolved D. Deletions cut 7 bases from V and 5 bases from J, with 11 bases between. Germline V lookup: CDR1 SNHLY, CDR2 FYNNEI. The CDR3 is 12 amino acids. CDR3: CASMRKMTEAFF. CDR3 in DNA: TGTGCCAGCATGAGAAAGATGACTGAAGCTTTCTTT. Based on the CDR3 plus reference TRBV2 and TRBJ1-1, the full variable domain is EPEVTQTPSHQVTQMGQEVILRCVPISNHLYFYWYRQILGQKVEFLVSFYNNEISEKSEIFDDQFSVERPDGSNFTLKIRSTKLEDSAMYFCASMRKMTEAFFGQGTRLTVV.

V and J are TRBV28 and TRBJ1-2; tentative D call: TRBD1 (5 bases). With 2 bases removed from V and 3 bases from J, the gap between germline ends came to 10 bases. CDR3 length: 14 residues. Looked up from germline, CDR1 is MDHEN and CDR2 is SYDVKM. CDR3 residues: CASSLVTADYGYTF. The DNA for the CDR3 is TGTGCCAGCAGTTTAGTGACAGCTGACTATGGCTACACCTTC.

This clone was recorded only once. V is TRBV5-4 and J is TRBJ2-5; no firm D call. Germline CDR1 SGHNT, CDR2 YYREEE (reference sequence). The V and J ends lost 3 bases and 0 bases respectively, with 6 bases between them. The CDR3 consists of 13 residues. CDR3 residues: CASSSVYQETQYF. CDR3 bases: TGTGCCAGCAGCTCAGTGTACCAAGAGACCCAGTACTTC.

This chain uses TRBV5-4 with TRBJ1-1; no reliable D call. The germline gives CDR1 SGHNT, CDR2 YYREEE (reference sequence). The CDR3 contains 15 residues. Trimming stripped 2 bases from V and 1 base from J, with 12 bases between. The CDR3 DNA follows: TGTGCCAGCAGCTTTGGGGAGTGGAGGAACACTGAAGCTTTCTTT. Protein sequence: CASSFGEWRNTEAFF.

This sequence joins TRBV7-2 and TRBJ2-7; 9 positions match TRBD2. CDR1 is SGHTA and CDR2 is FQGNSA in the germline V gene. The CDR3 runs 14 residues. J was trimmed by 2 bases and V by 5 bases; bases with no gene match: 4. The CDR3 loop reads CASSPREGPYEQYF. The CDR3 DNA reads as TGTGCCAGCAGCCCGCGGGAGGGCCCCTACGAGCAGTACTTC.

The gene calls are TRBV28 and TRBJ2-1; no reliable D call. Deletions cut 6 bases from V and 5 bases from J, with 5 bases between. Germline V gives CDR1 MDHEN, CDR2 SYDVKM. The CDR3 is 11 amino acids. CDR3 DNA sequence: TGTGCCAGCAGGTTTAACAATGAGCAGTTCTTC. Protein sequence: CASRFNNEQFF.

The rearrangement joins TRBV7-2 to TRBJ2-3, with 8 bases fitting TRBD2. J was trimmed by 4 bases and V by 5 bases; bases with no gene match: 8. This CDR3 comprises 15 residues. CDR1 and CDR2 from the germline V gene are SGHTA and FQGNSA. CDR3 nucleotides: TGTGCCAGCAGCCCAGATAGCGGGACCGCAGATACGCAGTATTTT. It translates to CASSPDSGTADTQYF.

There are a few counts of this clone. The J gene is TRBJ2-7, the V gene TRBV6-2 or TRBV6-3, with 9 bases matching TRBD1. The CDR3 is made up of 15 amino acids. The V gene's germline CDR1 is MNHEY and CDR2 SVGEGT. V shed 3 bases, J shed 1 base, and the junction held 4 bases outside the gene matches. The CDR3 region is CASSYLDRGSYEQYF. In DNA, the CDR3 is TGTGCCAGCAGTTATCTCGACAGGGGGTCCTACGAGCAGTACTTC.

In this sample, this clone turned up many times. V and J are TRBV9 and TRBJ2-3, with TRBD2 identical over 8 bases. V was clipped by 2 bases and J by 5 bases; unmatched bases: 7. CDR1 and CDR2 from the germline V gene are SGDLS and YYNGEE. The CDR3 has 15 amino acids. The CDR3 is CASSVNGGAVDTQYF. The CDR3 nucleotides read TGTGCCAGCAGCGTTAACGGGGGGGCCGTAGATACGCAGTATTTT. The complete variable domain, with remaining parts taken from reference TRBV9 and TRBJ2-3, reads DSGVTQTPKHLITATGQRVTLRCSPRSGDLSVYWYQQSLDQGLQFLIQYYNGEERAKGNILERFSAQQFPDLHSELNLSSLELGDSALYFCASSVNGGAVDTQYFGPGTRLTVL.

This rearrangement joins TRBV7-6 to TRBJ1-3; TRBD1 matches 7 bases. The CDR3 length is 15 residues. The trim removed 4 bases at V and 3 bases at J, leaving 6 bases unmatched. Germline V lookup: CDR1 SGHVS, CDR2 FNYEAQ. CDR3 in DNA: TGTGCCAGCAGCTCTAACGACAGGGTTGGAAACACCATATATTTT. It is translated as CASSSNDRVGNTIYF. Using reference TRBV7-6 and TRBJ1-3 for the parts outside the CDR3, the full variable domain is GAGVSQSPRYKVTKRGQDVALRCDPISGHVSLYWYRQALGQGPEFLTYFNYEAQQDKSGLPNDRFSAERPEGSISTLTIQRTEQRDSAMYRCASSSNDRVGNTIYFGEGSWLTVV.

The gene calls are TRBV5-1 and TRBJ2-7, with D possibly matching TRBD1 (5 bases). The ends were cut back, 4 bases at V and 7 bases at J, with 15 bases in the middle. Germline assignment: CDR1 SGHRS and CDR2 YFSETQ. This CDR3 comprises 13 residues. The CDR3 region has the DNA TGCGCCAGCAGCCTACAGGATCCGTGGGAGCAGTACTTC. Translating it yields CASSLQDPWEQYF.

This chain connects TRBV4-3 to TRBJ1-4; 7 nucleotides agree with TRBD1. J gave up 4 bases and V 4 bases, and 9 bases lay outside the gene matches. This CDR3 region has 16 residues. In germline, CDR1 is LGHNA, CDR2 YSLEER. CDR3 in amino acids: CASSRMEGAFNEKLFF. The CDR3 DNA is TGCGCCAGCAGCCGGATGGAGGGGGCCTTTAATGAAAAACTGTTTTTT.

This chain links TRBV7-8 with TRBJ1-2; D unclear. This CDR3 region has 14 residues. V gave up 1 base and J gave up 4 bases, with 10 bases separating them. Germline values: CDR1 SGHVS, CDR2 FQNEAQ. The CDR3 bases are TGTGCCAGCAGCTTAGTTGGGCAGCTCTATGGCTACACCTTC. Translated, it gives CASSLVGQLYGYTF.

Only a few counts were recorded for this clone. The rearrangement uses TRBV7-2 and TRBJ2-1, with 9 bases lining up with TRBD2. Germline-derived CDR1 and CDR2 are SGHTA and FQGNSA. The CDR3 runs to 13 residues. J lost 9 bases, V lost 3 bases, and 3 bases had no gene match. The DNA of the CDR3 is TGTGCCAGCAGCTTGGCGCGGGGGGGTGAGCAGTTCTTC. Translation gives CASSLARGGEQFF. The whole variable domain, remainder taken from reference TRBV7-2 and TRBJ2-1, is GAGVSQSPSNKVTEKGKDVELRCDPISGHTALYWYRQSLGQGLEFLIYFQGNSAPDKSGLPSDRFSAERTGGSVSTLTIQRTQQEDSAVYLCASSLARGGEQFFGPGTRLTVL.

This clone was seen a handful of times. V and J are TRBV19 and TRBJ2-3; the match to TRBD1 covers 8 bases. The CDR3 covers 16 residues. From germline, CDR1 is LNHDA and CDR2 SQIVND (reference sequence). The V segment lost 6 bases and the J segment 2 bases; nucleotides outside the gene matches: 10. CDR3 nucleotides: TGTGCCAGTAGCCCCACTCCGGGACAGGCCACAGATACGCAGTATTTT. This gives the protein CASSPTPGQATDTQYF.

CDR3 DNA sequence: TGTGCCAGCACCCCGACAGGGGAAACTGAAGCTTTCTTT. The encoded protein is CASTPTGETEAFF. The V gene is TRBV9, the J gene TRBJ1-1, with TRBD1 identical over 8 bases. Germline CDR1 reads SGDLS; CDR2 reads YYNGEE. Trimming at V came to 6 bases and at J to 5 bases, leaving 6 bases not matched to a gene. The CDR3 consists of 13 residues.

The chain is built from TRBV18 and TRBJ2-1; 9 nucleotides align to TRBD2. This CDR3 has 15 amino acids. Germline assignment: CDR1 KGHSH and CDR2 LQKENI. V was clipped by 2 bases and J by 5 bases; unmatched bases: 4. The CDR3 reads CASSPETSGHNEQFF. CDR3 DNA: TGTGCCAGCTCACCAGAGACTAGCGGCCACAATGAGCAGTTCTTC. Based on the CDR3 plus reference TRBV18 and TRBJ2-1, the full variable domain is NAGVMQNPRHLVRRRGQEARLRCSPMKGHSHVYWYRQLPEEGLKFMVYLQKENIIDESGMPKERFSAEFPKEGPSILRIQQVVRGDSAAYFCASSPETSGHNEQFFGPGTRLTVL.

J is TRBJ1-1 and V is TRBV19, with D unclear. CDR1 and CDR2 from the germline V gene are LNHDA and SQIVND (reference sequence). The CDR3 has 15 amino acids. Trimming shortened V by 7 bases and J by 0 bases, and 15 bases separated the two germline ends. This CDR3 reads CASTPSGNMNTEAFF. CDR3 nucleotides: TGTGCCAGTACCCCTTCGGGGAACATGAACACTGAAGCTTTCTTT. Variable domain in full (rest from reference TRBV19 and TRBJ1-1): DGGITQSPKYLFRKEGQNVTLSCEQNLNHDAMYWYRQDPGQGLRLIYYSQIVNDFQKGDIAEGYSVSREKKESFPLTVTSAQKNPTAFYLCASTPSGNMNTEAFFGQGTRLTVV.

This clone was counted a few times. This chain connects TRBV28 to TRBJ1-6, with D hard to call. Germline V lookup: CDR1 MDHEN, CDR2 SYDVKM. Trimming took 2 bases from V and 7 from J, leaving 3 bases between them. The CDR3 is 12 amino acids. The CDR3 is CASSLLNSPLHF. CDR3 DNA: TGTGCCAGCAGTTTACTGAATTCACCCCTCCACTTT.

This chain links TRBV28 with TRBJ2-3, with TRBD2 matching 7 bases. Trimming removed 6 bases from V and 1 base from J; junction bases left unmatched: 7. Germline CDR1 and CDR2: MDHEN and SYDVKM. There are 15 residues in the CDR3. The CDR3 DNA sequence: TGTGCCAGCAGATCCGGGGGGATGCGCACAGATACGCAGTATTTT. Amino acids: CASRSGGMRTDTQYF. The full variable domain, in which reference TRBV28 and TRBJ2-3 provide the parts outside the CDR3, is DVKVTQSSRYLVKRTGEKVFLECVQDMDHENMFWYRQDPGLGLRLIYFSYDVKMKEKGDIPEGYSVSREKKERFSLILESASTNQTSMYLCASRSGGMRTDTQYFGPGTRLTVL.

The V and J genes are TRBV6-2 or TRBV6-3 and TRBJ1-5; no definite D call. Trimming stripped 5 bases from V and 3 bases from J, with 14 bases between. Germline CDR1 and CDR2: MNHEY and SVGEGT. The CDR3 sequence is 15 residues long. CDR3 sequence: CASSTTGSPNQPQHF. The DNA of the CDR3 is TGTGCCAGCAGTACCACCGGGTCCCCCAATCAGCCCCAGCATTTT.

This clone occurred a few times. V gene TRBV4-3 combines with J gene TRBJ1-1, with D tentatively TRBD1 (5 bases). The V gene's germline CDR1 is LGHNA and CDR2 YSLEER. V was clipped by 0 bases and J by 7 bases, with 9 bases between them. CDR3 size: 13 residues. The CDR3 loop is CASSQDPGFEAFF. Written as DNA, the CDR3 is TGCGCCAGCAGCCAAGATCCAGGGTTTGAAGCTTTCTTT.

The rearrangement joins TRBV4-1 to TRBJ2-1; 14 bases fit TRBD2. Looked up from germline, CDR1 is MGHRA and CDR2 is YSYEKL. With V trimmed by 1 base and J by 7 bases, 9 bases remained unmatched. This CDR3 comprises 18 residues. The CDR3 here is CASSQVDMGLAGANEQFF. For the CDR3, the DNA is TGCGCCAGCAGCCAAGTCGATATGGGACTAGCGGGAGCTAATGAGCAGTTCTTC.